The clone carrying this T cell receptor (beta chain) was counted between two and nine times. CD45RO-negative cells were positively selected for CCR7, leaving out terminally differentiated effector memory CD45RA+ cells. The data were obtained in a study of shared clonotypes between healthy human individuals. The CDR3 runs 13 residues. Germline V gives CDR1 MNHEY, CDR2 SMNVEV (reference sequence). V gave up 2 bases and J gave up 4 bases, with 8 bases separating them. The data were produced by immunoSEQ multiplex PCR, yet TCRdb's version contains in-frame clones alone and is incomplete. The table lists about 2,100,000 clones, 93% of them singletons.

This clonotype was sampled from a man between 18 and 29 years old in good health. Some clones in this sample may be carry-over from other donors' samples. The sequenced sample was naive CD8+ T cells from PBMCs. The V and J genes are TRBV27 and TRBJ1-1; no clear D. CDR3 DNA: TGTGCCAGCAGTTTACTTACTTCCACTGAAGCTTTCTTT. Residues: CASSLLTSTEAFF.